Included here is one T cell receptor beta chain sequence, with context. The investigators split CD4+ cells into a CD45RA+ naive subset and a CD45RA-negative memory subset. This specimen belongs to a study of shared clonotypes between healthy human individuals. The CDR3 is 15 residues long. Germline values: CDR1 SGHTS, CDR2 YDEGEE. V lost 4 bases to trimming and J lost 5 bases; unmatched junction nucleotides: 7. Sorted-subset replicate PCR reactions contained roughly 200 ng DNA, corresponding to roughly 29,000 T cell genomes. TCRdb keeps only in-frame clones here, not all; method: immunoSEQ multiplex PCR. The sample lists about 1.1 million clones; roughly 77% were seen once.

The origin of this receptor is a man aged 18 to 29 in good health. Some clones in this sample may be carry-over from other donors' samples. Sequenced material: memory CD4+ T cells from PBMCs. Subset meaning: CD45RA-negative fraction. The V call is TRBV5-8, the J call TRBJ2-1; 9 bases align to TRBD2. CDR3 residues: CASSPLGTSNNEQFF. The CDR3 DNA follows: TGTGCCAGCAGCCCCCTCGGGACTAGCAACAATGAGCAGTTCTTC.